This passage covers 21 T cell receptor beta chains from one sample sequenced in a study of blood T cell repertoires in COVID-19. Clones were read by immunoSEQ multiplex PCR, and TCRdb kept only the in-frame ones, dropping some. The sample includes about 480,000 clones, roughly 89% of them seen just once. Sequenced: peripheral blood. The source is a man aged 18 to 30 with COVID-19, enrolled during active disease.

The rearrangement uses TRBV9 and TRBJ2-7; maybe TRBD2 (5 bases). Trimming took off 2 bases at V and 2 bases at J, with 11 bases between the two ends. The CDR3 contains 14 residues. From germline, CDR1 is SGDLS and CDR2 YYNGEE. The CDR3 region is CASSVFREPYEQYF. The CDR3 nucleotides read TGTGCCAGCAGCGTTTTTCGGGAACCCTACGAGCAGTACTTC.

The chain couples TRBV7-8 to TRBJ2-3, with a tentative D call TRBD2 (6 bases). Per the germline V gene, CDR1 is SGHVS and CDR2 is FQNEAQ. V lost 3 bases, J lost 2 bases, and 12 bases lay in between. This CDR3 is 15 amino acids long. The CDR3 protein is CASSLDGSPTDTQYF. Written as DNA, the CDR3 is TGTGCCAGCAGCTTGGACGGGAGCCCCACAGATACGCAGTATTTT.

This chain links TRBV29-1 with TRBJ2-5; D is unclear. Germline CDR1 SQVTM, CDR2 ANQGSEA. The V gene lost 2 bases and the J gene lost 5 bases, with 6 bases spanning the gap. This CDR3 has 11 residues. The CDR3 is CSVEPLETQYF. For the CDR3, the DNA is TGCAGCGTTGAACCCCTTGAGACCCAGTACTTC.

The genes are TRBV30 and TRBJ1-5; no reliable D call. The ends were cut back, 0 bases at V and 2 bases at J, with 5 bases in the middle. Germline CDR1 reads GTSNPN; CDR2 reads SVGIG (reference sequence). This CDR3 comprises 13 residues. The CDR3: CAWSVEGNQPQHF. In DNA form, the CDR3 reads TGTGCCTGGAGTGTAGAGGGCAATCAGCCCCAGCATTTT.

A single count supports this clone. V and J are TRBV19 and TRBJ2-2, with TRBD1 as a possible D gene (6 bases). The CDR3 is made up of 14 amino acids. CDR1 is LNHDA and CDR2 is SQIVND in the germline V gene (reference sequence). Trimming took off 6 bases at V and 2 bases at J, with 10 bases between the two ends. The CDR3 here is CASRRQDNTGELFF. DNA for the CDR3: TGTGCCAGTAGACGACAGGATAACACCGGGGAGCTGTTTTTT.

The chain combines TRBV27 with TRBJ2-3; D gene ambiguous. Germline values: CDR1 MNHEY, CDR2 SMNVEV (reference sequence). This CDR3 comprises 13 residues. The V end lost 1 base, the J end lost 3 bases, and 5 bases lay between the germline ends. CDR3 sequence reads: CASSLFSTDTQYF. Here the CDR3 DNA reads TGTGCCAGCAGTTTATTTAGTACAGATACGCAGTATTTT.

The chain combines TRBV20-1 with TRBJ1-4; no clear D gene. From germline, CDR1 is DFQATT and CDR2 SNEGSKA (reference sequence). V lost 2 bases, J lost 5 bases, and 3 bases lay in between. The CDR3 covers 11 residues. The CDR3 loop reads CSARSNEKLFF. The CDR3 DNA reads TGCAGTGCTAGAAGCAATGAAAAACTGTTTTTT.

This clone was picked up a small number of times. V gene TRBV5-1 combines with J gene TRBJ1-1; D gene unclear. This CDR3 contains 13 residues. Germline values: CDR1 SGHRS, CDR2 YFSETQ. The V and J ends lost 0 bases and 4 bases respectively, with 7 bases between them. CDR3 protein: CASSLGEGTEAFF. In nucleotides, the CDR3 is TGCGCCAGCAGCTTGGGTGAGGGCACTGAAGCTTTCTTT.

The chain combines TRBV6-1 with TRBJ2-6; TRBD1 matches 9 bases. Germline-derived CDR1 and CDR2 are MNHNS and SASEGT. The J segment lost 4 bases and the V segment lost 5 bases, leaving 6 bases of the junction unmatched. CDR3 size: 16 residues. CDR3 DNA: TGTGCCAGCAGTAAAGGGACAGGGACCGGGGCCAACGTCCTGACTTTC. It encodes CASSKGTGTGANVLTF.

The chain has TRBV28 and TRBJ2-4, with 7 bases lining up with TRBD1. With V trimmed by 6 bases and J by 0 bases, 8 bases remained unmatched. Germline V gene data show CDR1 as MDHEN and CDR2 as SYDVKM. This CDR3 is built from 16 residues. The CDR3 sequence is CASSQGEDLAKNIQYF. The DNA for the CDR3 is TGTGCCAGCAGCCAGGGGGAAGACTTAGCCAAAAACATTCAGTACTTC.

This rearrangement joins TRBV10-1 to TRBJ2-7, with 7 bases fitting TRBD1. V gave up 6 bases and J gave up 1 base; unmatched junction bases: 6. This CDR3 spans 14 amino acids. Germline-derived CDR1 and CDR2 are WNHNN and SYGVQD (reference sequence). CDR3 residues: CASSAQGVSYEQYF. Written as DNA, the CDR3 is TGCGCCAGCAGCGCCCAGGGGGTTTCCTACGAGCAGTACTTC.

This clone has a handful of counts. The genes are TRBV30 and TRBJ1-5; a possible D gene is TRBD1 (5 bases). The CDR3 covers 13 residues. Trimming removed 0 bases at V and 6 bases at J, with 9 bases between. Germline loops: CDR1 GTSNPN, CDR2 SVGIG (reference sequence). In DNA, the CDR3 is TGTGCCTGGAGTGTAGCAGGGCTTCAGCCCCAGCATTTT. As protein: CAWSVAGLQPQHF.

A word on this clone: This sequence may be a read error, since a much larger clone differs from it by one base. The CDR3 loop is CASSSGTDYGYTF. CDR3 coding DNA: TGTGCCAGCAGCTCCGGGACAGACTATGGCTACACCTTC. This chain links TRBV21-1 with TRBJ1-2; the D call of TRBD1 is as the table states it, not checked on the DNA. TRBV21-1 is listed as a pseudogene. The CDR3 is 13 amino acids.

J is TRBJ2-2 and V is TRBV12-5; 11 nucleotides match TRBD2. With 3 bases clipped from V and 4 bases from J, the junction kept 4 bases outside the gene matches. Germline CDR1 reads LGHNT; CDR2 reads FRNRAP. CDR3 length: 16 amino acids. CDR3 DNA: TGTGCTAGTGGTTTCCTAGCGGGGGGCTCCACCGGGGAGCTGTTTTTT. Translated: CASGFLAGGSTGELFF.

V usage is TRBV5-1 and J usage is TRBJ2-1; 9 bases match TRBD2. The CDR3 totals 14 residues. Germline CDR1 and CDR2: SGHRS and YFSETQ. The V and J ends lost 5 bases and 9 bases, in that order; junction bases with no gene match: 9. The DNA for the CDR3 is TGCGCCAGCAGGACTAGCGGAGGTCCTAGTGAGCAGTTCTTC. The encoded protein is CASRTSGGPSEQFF.

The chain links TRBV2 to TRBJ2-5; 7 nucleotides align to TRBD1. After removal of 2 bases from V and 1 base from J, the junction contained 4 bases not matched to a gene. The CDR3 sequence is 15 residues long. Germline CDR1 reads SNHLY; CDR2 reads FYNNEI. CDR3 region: CASSESRTGQETQYF. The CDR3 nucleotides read TGTGCCAGCAGTGAATCCCGGACAGGCCAAGAGACCCAGTACTTC.

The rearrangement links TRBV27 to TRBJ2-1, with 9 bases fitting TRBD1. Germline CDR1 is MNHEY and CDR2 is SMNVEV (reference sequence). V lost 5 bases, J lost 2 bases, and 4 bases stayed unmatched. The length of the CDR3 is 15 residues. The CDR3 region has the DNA TGTGCCAGCAGTCGTACAGGGGGCGCCTACAATGAGCAGTTCTTC. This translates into CASSRTGGAYNEQFF.

The CDR3 here is CAWSTALRGPNEKLFF. The CDR3 DNA reads TGTGCCTGGAGTACCGCCCTCAGGGGGCCTAATGAAAAACTGTTTTTT. The chain couples TRBV30 to TRBJ1-4, with 8 bases matching TRBD1. Germline trimming cut 2 bases from V and 3 bases from J; bases unmatched to any gene: 8. This CDR3 comprises 16 residues. The germline V gene has CDR1 GTSNPN and CDR2 SVGIG (reference sequence).

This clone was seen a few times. In nucleotides, the CDR3 is TGTGCCACCCTAGAACCGACTATTACCTACGAGCAGTACTTC. Its protein product is CATLEPTITYEQYF. This chain connects TRBV6-5 to TRBJ2-7; TRBD2 might be the D (5 bases). V was pared by 10 bases and J by 2 bases, with 18 bases between. The CDR3 covers 14 residues. Germline-derived CDR1 and CDR2 are MNHEY and SVGAGI.

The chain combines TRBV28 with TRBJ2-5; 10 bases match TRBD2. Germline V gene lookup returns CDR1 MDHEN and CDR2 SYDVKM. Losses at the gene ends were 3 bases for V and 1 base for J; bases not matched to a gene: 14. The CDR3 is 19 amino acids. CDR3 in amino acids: CASSFINFYRTSGQETQYF. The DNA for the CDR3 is TGTGCCAGCAGTTTTATAAACTTCTATAGGACTAGCGGCCAAGAGACCCAGTACTTC.

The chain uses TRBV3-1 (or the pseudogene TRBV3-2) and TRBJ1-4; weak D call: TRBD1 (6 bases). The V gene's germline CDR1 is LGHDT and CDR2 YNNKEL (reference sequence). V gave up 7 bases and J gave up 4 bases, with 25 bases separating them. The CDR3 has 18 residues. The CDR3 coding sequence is TGTGCCAGCACTGGGCCCTCCTCACGACAGGAATTTAATGAAAAACTGTTTTTT. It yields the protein CASTGPSSRQEFNEKLFF.